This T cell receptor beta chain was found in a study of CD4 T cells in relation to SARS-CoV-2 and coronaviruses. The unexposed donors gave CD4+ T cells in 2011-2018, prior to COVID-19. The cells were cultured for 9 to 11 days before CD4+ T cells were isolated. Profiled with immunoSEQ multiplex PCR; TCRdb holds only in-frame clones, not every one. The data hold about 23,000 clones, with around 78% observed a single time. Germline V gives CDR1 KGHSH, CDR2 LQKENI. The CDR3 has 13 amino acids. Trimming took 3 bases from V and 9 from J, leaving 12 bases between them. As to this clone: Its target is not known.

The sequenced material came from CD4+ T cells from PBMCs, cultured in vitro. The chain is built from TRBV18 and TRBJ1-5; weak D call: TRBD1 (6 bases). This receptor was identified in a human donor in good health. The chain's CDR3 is CASSPTAQGPQHF. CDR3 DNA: TGTGCCAGCTCACCTACAGCACAGGGGCCCCAGCATTTT. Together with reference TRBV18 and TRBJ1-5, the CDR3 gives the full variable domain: NAGVMQNPRHLVRRRGQEARLRCSPMKGHSHVYWYRQLPEEGLKFMVYLQKENIIDESGMPKERFSAEFPKEGPSILRIQQVVRGDSAAYFCASSPTAQGPQHFGDGTRLSIL.